These 27 T cell receptor beta chains share one sample of origin, sequenced in a study of Tregs in tolerant kidney transplant recipients. Libraries were prepared by immunoSEQ multiplex PCR; TCRdb keeps only in-frame clonotypes and omits some of them. The sample has hundreds of thousands of clones, 80% to 85% seen once. Source material: CD4+ T cells from blood. Receptors were obtained from a human donor in good health.

The V call is TRBV9, the J call TRBJ2-2; D gene unclear. V dropped 4 bases and J dropped 4 bases, with 8 bases sitting between them. The germline CDR1 and CDR2 sequences are SGDLS and YYNGEE. The CDR3 is 13 residues long. This chain's CDR3 is CASSPSITGELFF. CDR3 nucleotide sequence: TGTGCCAGCAGCCCCTCCATCACCGGGGAGCTGTTTTTT.

The chain joins TRBV18 to TRBJ1-1; TRBD1 matches 10 bases. This CDR3 spans 15 amino acids. Germline V gene data show CDR1 as KGHSH and CDR2 as LQKENI. J gave up 6 bases and V 3 bases, and 7 bases lay outside the gene matches. The chain's CDR3 is CASSPVTGGRAEAFF. Here the CDR3 DNA reads TGTGCCAGCTCACCGGTGACAGGGGGCCGGGCTGAAGCTTTCTTT.

The rearrangement links TRBV12-1 to TRBJ1-4. TRBV12-1 is marked as a pseudogene. The CDR3 has 16 residues. For the CDR3, the DNA is TGTGCCAGCAGCCCCTGGGTTGGGGCAACTAATGAAAAACTGTTTTTT. Its protein is CASSPWVGATNEKLFF.

This sequence joins TRBV6-4 and TRBJ1-1; D perhaps matches TRBD1 (5 bases). This CDR3 region has 13 residues. Germline CDR1 MRHNA, CDR2 SNTAGT. V shed 6 bases and J shed 2 bases, with 10 bases lying between them. Written as DNA, the CDR3 is TGTGCCAGCAGCCTCCGGGACAACACTGAAGCTTTCTTT. Translation: CASSLRDNTEAFF.

The chain recombines TRBV10-2 with TRBJ2-1, with a weak D call TRBD1 (6 bases). From germline, CDR1 is WSHSY and CDR2 SAAADI. Trimming took 4 bases from V and 4 from J, leaving 8 bases between them. This CDR3 comprises 13 residues. As DNA, the CDR3 is TGCGCCAGCAGTGGCACAGGGTACAATGAGCAGTTCTTC. Its protein product is CASSGTGYNEQFF.

V is TRBV4-1 and J is TRBJ1-2; 9 nucleotides align to TRBD1. Germline CDR1 reads MGHRA; CDR2 reads YSYEKL. V shed 4 bases, J shed 4 bases, and the junction held 7 bases outside the gene matches. The CDR3 length is 15 residues. The CDR3 sequence is CASSPQGTGTYGYTF. As DNA, the CDR3 is TGCGCCAGCAGCCCACAGGGGACAGGGACCTATGGCTACACCTTC.

This clone was seen only once. The chain joins TRBV7-6 to TRBJ2-5; the D call may be TRBD1 or TRBD2 (5 bases each). In germline, CDR1 is SGHVS, CDR2 FNYEAQ. The V end lost 8 bases, the J end lost 5 bases, and 9 bases lay between the germline ends. This CDR3 comprises 11 residues. The CDR3 region is CASGWGETQYF. The DNA of the CDR3 is TGTGCCAGCGGTTGGGGGGAGACCCAGTACTTC.

The chain links TRBV2 to TRBJ2-1; D remains ambiguous. This CDR3 comprises 14 residues. V lost 8 bases and J lost 2, with 13 bases in between. The germline V gene has CDR1 SNHLY and CDR2 FYNNEI. The CDR3 protein is CASELRPTYNEQFF. The CDR3 nucleotides are TGTGCCAGCGAGCTCCGCCCCACCTACAATGAGCAGTTCTTC. Variable domain in full (rest from reference TRBV2 and TRBJ2-1): EPEVTQTPSHQVTQMGQEVILRCVPISNHLYFYWYRQILGQKVEFLVSFYNNEISEKSEIFDDQFSVERPDGSNFTLKIRSTKLEDSAMYFCASELRPTYNEQFFGPGTRLTVL.

J is TRBJ2-3 and V is TRBV6-4; unclear D gene. CDR1 and CDR2 (germline): MRHNA, SNTAGT. This CDR3 is built from 13 residues. V gave up 2 bases and J gave up 6 bases, with 9 bases separating them. CDR3 amino acids: CASSDRMGDTQYF. DNA of the CDR3: TGTGCCAGCAGTGACCGGATGGGTGATACGCAGTATTTT.

The V and J genes are TRBV6-1 and TRBJ1-6; no clear D gene. The V gene lost 5 bases and the J gene lost 10 bases, with 12 bases spanning the gap. This CDR3 is 13 amino acids long. Germline CDR1 is MNHNS and CDR2 is SASEGT. The CDR3 DNA sequence: TGTGCCAGCAGTTCCCGCGTCATGTCACCCCTCCACTTT. It codes for CASSSRVMSPLHF.

V is TRBV30 and J is TRBJ2-2; D is ambiguous. CDR3 length: 15 residues. The V gene lost 1 base and the J gene lost 6 bases, with 15 bases spanning the gap. Germline CDR1 GTSNPN, CDR2 SVGIG (reference sequence). CDR3 loop: CAWSATTVGSGELFF. In nucleotides, the CDR3 is TGTGCCTGGAGTGCAACTACGGTAGGGTCCGGGGAGCTGTTTTTT.

The J gene is TRBJ2-7, the V gene TRBV6-5, with 8 bases fitting TRBD1. The CDR3 runs to 14 residues. The junction had 6 bases not matched to a gene; V was cut back by 2 bases and J by 6 bases. Per germline, CDR1 MNHEY and CDR2 SVGAGI. DNA for the CDR3: TGTGCCAGCAGTTACCAACCCGACAGGGGCGAGCAGTACTTC. Its translation: CASSYQPDRGEQYF.

V is TRBV10-3 and J is TRBJ2-1; 12 nucleotides align to TRBD1. The CDR3 totals 15 residues. Germline assignment: CDR1 ENHRY and CDR2 SYGVKD. V shed 4 bases, J shed 9 bases, and the junction held 7 bases outside the gene matches. CDR3 in DNA: TGTGCCATCAGTGGGGCGGGACAGGGGGCGAGTGAGCAGTTCTTC. It is translated as CAISGAGQGASEQFF.

This chain uses TRBV11-2 with TRBJ2-7; possible D gene TRBD1, 6 bases. CDR1 is SGHAT, CDR2 FQNNGV, per germline. Trimming took 5 bases from V and 3 from J, leaving 17 bases between them. The CDR3 contains 15 residues. The DNA for the CDR3 is TGTGCCAGCAGCCTATTCCGGGACACTCACTACGAGCAGTACTTC. Its translation is CASSLFRDTHYEQYF. Full variable domain (outside the CDR3, taken from reference TRBV11-2 and TRBJ2-7): EAGVAQSPRYKIIEKRQSVAFWCNPISGHATLYWYQQILGQGPKLLIQFQNNGVVDDSQLPKDRFSAERLKGVDSTLKIQPAKLEDSAVYLCASSLFRDTHYEQYFGPGTRLTVT.

The chain joins TRBV6-5 to TRBJ1-1, with a tentative D call TRBD1 (5 bases). Germline V gives CDR1 MNHEY, CDR2 SVGAGI. This CDR3 comprises 15 residues. V was shortened by 4 bases and J by 0 bases, with 12 bases between the two germline ends. Here the CDR3 reads CASSWGEGMNTEAFF. CDR3 DNA: TGTGCCAGCAGTTGGGGTGAGGGGATGAACACTGAAGCTTTCTTT.

V usage is TRBV5-1 and J usage is TRBJ2-1, with 7 positions matching TRBD2. CDR3 length equals 15 residues. V gave up 4 bases and J gave up 7 bases; unmatched junction bases: 11. In germline, CDR1 is SGHRS, CDR2 YFSETQ. The CDR3 nucleotides read TGCGCCAGCAGCCCAATCGGGGTAGCGGGTAATGAGCAGTTCTTC. This gives the protein CASSPIGVAGNEQFF.

The CDR3 region has the DNA TGCGCCAGCAGCTTGGTTGGTAGCGGGGATTACACCGGGGAGCTGTTTTTT. Protein sequence: CASSLVGSGDYTGELFF. The chain recombines TRBV5-1 with TRBJ2-2; 8 positions agree with TRBD2. Germline assignment: CDR1 SGHRS and CDR2 YFSETQ. The CDR3 has 17 residues. The V and J ends lost 0 bases and 3 bases, in that order; junction bases with no gene match: 7.

This clone came up once. The chain is built from TRBV6-5 and TRBJ1-1, with 7 bases lining up with TRBD1. The CDR3 is made up of 13 amino acids. The ends lost 9 bases at V and 0 bases at J; junction bases unmatched: 4. CDR1 MNHEY and CDR2 SVGAGI come from the germline V gene. The CDR3 coding sequence is TGTGCCAGGCGACAGGGTATGAACACTGAAGCTTTCTTT. Its translation is CARRQGMNTEAFF.

This clone was picked up one time. This chain links TRBV5-1 with TRBJ2-2; 8 positions match TRBD1. V was pared by 5 bases and J by 6 bases, with 12 bases of the junction left unmatched. CDR1 SGHRS and CDR2 YFSETQ come from the germline V gene. The CDR3 runs 16 residues. The CDR3: CASSGGAAGGAGELFF. CDR3 in DNA: TGCGCCAGCAGTGGGGGTGCGGCAGGGGGCGCCGGGGAGCTGTTTTTT.

V and J are TRBV4-1 and TRBJ2-7; 8 bases fit TRBD2. Germline assignment: CDR1 MGHRA and CDR2 YSYEKL. The CDR3 extends over 16 amino acids. V lost 0 bases and J lost 6; bases outside the gene matches: 10. The CDR3 DNA reads TGCGCCAGCAGCCAAGACAGGAGCGGGGGATCCCTCGAGCAGTACTTC. The encoded protein is CASSQDRSGGSLEQYF.

The chain carries TRBV5-4 and TRBJ2-6; 7 nucleotides align to TRBD1. J gave up 0 bases and V 0 bases, and 0 bases lay outside the gene matches. Germline V gives CDR1 SGHNT, CDR2 YYREEE (reference sequence). This CDR3 region has 16 residues. CDR3 nucleotides: TGTGCCAGCAGCTTGGGACAGGGCTCTGGGGCCAACGTCCTGACTTTC. It codes for CASSLGQGSGANVLTF.

This rearrangement joins TRBV5-1 to TRBJ1-1; D gene uncertain. Trimming removed 0 bases at V and 0 bases at J, with 9 bases between. Germline V gene data show CDR1 as SGHRS and CDR2 as YFSETQ. CDR3 length equals 15 residues. CDR3 sequence: CASSLAAAMNTEAFF. The DNA of the CDR3 is TGCGCCAGCAGCTTGGCCGCAGCCATGAACACTGAAGCTTTCTTT.

With respect to this clone: Other DNA sequences of this sample code for an identical CDR3. CDR3 residues: CASSLQGWEQYF. CDR3 nucleotide sequence: TGTGCCAGCAGCCTACAGGGGTGGGAGCAGTACTTC. The chain has TRBV7-9 and TRBJ2-7; 7 nucleotides agree with TRBD1. The CDR3 runs to 12 residues. CDR1 is SEHNR and CDR2 is FQNEAQ in the germline V gene (reference sequence). V gave up 5 bases and J gave up 7 bases; unmatched junction bases: 5.

The gene calls are TRBV30 and TRBJ2-7; TRBD2 aligns across 7 bases. The CDR3 sequence is 14 residues long. In germline, CDR1 is GTSNPN, CDR2 SVGIG (reference sequence). V trimming: 5 bases; J trimming: 3 bases; junction bases outside the gene matches: 10. This chain's CDR3 is CAWASGTTVYEQYF. The DNA of the CDR3 is TGTGCCTGGGCCTCCGGGACTACCGTCTACGAGCAGTACTTC.

This rearrangement joins TRBV19 to TRBJ2-1; the D call may be TRBD1 or TRBD2 (5 bases each). The CDR3 covers 13 residues. V was pared by 5 bases and J by 7 bases, with 12 bases between. The V gene's germline CDR1 is LNHDA and CDR2 SQIVND (reference sequence). The CDR3 spells CASSPRGENEQFF. The CDR3 coding sequence is TGTGCCAGTAGTCCGAGGGGAGAAAATGAGCAGTTCTTC.

The chain carries TRBV7-8 and TRBJ2-3; D might be TRBD1 or TRBD2, each matching 5 bases. The V end was cut by 8 bases, the J end by 3 bases, with 21 bases between. The CDR3 spans 16 residues. Germline CDR1 is SGHVS and CDR2 is FQNEAQ. The CDR3 protein is CASGLTTGPRTDTQYF. CDR3 bases: TGTGCCAGCGGCCTAACTACGGGACCCCGTACAGATACGCAGTATTTT. Complete variable domain (other parts from reference TRBV7-8 and TRBJ2-3): GAGVSQSPRYKVAKRGQDVALRCDPISGHVSLFWYQQALGQGPEFLTYFQNEAQLDKSGLPSDRFFAERPEGSVSTLKIQRTQQEDSAVYLCASGLTTGPRTDTQYFGPGTRLTVL.

V usage is TRBV6-5 and J usage is TRBJ2-7, with D uncertain. There are 13 residues in the CDR3. The ends were cut back, 7 bases at V and 6 bases at J, with 16 bases in the middle. Germline V gene sequence: CDR1 MNHEY, CDR2 SVGAGI. CDR3 sequence: CASMESPGIEQYF. In DNA form, the CDR3 reads TGTGCCAGCATGGAGTCCCCTGGGATCGAGCAGTACTTC.